The 5 T cell receptor beta chains below were found in one sample sequenced in a study of blood T cell repertoires in COVID-19. Profiled with immunoSEQ multiplex PCR; TCRdb holds only in-frame clones, not every one. Among 68,000 or so clones, approximately 88% were seen once, and the ten largest hold 2% to 2.5%. The material sequenced was peripheral blood. Receptors were obtained from a human donor in a cohort sampled during active COVID-19.

The chain combines TRBV18 with TRBJ2-5; 7 bases agree with TRBD1. Germline CDR1 and CDR2: KGHSH and LQKENI. After removal of 0 bases from V and 4 bases from J, the junction contained 2 bases not matched to a gene. The CDR3 has 14 residues. CDR3 DNA sequence: TGTGCCAGCTCACCACCAGGGGGCATAGAGACCCAGTACTTC. Translation: CASSPPGGIETQYF.

The genes are TRBV7-2 and TRBJ1-5; D call uncertain. The CDR3 loop spans 14 amino acids. V shed 5 bases and J shed 6 bases, with 14 bases lying between them. The V gene's germline CDR1 is SGHTA and CDR2 FQGNSA. CDR3 residues: CASSPAEVGQPQHF. The CDR3, as DNA: TGTGCCAGCAGCCCTGCTGAGGTCGGTCAGCCCCAGCATTTT.

V gene TRBV5-6 combines with J gene TRBJ2-2, with TRBD1 identical over 7 bases. CDR1 and CDR2 from the germline V gene are SGHDT and YYEEEE. V was clipped by 4 bases and J by 0 bases; unmatched bases: 6. CDR3 length: 16 amino acids. The CDR3 loop reads CASSLPGTANTGELFF. The CDR3 DNA sequence: TGTGCCAGCAGCCTGCCGGGGACAGCGAACACCGGGGAGCTGTTTTTT.

V and J are TRBV10-2 and TRBJ2-5, with 12 bases matching TRBD2. Germline V CDR1 and CDR2: WSHSY, SAAADI. The J segment lost 2 bases and the V segment lost 4 bases, leaving 5 bases of the junction unmatched. The length of the CDR3 is 16 residues. The CDR3 bases are TGCGCCAGCAGTGGGCTAGCGGGAGGGACTCAAGAGACCCAGTACTTC. Amino acids: CASSGLAGGTQETQYF.

V and J are TRBV30 and TRBJ1-2; TRBD1 might be the D (6 bases). From germline, CDR1 is GTSNPN and CDR2 SVGIG (reference sequence). The CDR3 is made up of 11 amino acids. Trimming left V 1 base short and J 9 bases short, with 9 bases between. The CDR3 region has the DNA TGTGCCTGGAGTGACACAGGGCGCTACACCTTC. Translating gives CAWSDTGRYTF.